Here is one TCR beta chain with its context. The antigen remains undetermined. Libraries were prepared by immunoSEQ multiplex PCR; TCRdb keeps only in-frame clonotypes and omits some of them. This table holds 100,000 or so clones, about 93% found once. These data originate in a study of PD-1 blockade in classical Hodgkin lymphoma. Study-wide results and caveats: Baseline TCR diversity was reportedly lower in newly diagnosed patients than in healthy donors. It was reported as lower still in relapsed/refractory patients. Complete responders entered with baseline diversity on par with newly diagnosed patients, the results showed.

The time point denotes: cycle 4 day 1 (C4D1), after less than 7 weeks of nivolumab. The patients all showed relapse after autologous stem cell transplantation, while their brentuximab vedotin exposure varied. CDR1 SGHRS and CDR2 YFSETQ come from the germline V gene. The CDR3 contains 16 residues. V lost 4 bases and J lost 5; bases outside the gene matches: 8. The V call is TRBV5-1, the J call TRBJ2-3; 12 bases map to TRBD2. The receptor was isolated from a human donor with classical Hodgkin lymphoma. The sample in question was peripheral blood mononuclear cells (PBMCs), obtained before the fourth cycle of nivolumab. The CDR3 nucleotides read TGCGCCAGCAGCGACGGACTAGCGGGGTCGGAAGATACGCAGTATTTT. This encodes CASSDGLAGSEDTQYF.